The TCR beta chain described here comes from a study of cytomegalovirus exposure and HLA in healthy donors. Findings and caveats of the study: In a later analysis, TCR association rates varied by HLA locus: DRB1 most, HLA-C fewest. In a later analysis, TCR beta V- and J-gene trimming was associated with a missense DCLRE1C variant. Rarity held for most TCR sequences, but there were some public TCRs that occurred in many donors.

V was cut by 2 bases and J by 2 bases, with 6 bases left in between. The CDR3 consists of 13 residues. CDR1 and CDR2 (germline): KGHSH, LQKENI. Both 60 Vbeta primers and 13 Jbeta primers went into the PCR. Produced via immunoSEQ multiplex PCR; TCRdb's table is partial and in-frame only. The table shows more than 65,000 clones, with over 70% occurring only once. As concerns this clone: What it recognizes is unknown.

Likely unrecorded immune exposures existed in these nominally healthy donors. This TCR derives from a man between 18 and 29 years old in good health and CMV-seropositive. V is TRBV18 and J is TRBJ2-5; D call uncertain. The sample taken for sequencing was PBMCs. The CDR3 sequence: CASSPVSQETQYF. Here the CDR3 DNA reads TGTGCCAGCTCACCAGTGAGTCAAGAGACCCAGTACTTC.